The 19 T cell receptor beta chains presented below share a single source sample, sequenced in a study of T-cell reconstitution after alpha-beta-depleted transplantation in children. Unique molecular identifiers were incorporated during preparation of the TCRbeta library. TCRdb independently ran MiXCR on the PCR reads; one entry per CDR3 protein. The sample contains fewer than 400,000 distinct CDR3 sequences, around 20% of which appear only once. The sequences come from PBMCs from the stem cell graft donor, collected from the stem cell graft. The receptors derive from a human donor who donated a stem cell graft to a child with acute myeloid leukemia.

The V and J genes are TRBV29-1 and TRBJ1-2; a possible D gene is TRBD1 (6 bases). Trimming cost V 7 bases and J 7 bases, with 16 bases left between them. This CDR3 is 12 amino acids long. Germline lookup yields CDR1 SQVTM and CDR2 ANQGSEA. Here the CDR3 reads CSAGDTLGGYTF. Here the CDR3 DNA reads TGCAGCGCCGGGGACACTTTAGGTGGCTACACCTTC.

This sequence joins TRBV20-1 and TRBJ1-1; a possible D gene is TRBD1 (6 bases). This CDR3 is built from 13 residues. The germline CDR1 and CDR2 sequences are DFQATT and SNEGSKA (reference sequence). V dropped 8 bases and J dropped 0 bases, with 13 bases sitting between them. The CDR3 sequence: CSYQGPLNTEAFF. The CDR3 coding sequence is TGCAGTTACCAGGGGCCGTTGAACACTGAAGCTTTCTTT.

This clonotype has just one count. The chain is built from TRBV6-2 or TRBV6-3 and TRBJ2-1; 10 bases are shared with TRBD2. Trimming at V came to 2 bases and at J to 9 bases, leaving 7 bases not matched to a gene. Germline-derived CDR1 and CDR2 are MNHEY and SVGEGT. The CDR3 contains 15 residues. The CDR3 loop is CASSYSGRAVGEQFF. Written as DNA, the CDR3 is TGTGCCAGCAGTTACAGCGGGAGGGCAGTCGGTGAGCAGTTCTTC.

At least ten counts were recorded for this clonotype. The chain has TRBV20-1 and TRBJ2-5; D remains unclear. The CDR3 spans 13 residues. Trimming shortened V by 7 bases and J by 1 base, and 13 bases separated the two germline ends. Looked up from germline, CDR1 is DFQATT and CDR2 is SNEGSKA (reference sequence). The CDR3 coding sequence is TGCAGTGTCCCCGGACGGGTCCAAGAGACCCAGTACTTC. Encoded protein: CSVPGRVQETQYF.

This clonotype was detected ten times or more. The chain employs TRBV5-1 and TRBJ1-2; perhaps TRBD1 as D (5 bases). The V and J ends lost 4 bases and 6 bases respectively, with 13 bases between them. The length of the CDR3 is 13 residues. Germline CDR1 is SGHRS and CDR2 is YFSETQ. The CDR3: CASSPGHGDGYTF. Here the CDR3 DNA reads TGCGCCAGCAGCCCTGGACACGGGGATGGCTACACCTTC.

This clonotype was found a few times. The V gene is TRBV6-1, the J gene TRBJ1-6; 9 bases map to TRBD1. Per germline, CDR1 MNHNS and CDR2 SASEGT. The CDR3 has 15 amino acids. The trim removed 4 bases at V and 8 bases at J, leaving 6 bases unmatched. This CDR3 reads CASSGGQGSDSPLHF. CDR3 nucleotide sequence: TGTGCCAGCAGTGGGGGACAGGGATCCGATTCACCCCTCCACTTT.

There are many counts of this clonotype. The CDR3 nucleotides read TGTGCCAGCAGCTTCAGGGGATACACTGAAGCTTTCTTT. Protein product: CASSFRGYTEAFF. V is TRBV11-3 and J is TRBJ1-1; TRBD1 might be the D (6 bases). Trimming left V 3 bases short and J 3 bases short, with 8 bases between. The CDR3 is 13 residues long. The V gene's germline CDR1 is SGHNT and CDR2 YENEEA.

This clonotype was observed a few times. This chain connects TRBV29-1 to TRBJ2-1, with 8 bases fitting TRBD2. Trimming cost V 4 bases and J 1 base; bases outside gene matches: 6. The germline V gene encodes CDR1 SQVTM and CDR2 ANQGSEA. The CDR3 runs to 15 residues. The DNA of the CDR3 is TGCAGCGTTGGCGGGAGGAGGGGGTCCTACAATGAGCAGTTCTTC. Its protein is CSVGGRRGSYNEQFF.

This clonotype showed up just a few times. The rearrangement joins TRBV3-1 to TRBJ2-1; 9 bases fit TRBD2. With 0 bases clipped from V and 4 bases from J, the junction kept 4 bases outside the gene matches. This CDR3 is 16 amino acids long. The germline V gene has CDR1 LGHDT and CDR2 YNNKEL (reference sequence). CDR3 in amino acids: CASSQEASGVYNEQFF. CDR3 nucleotide sequence: TGTGCCAGCAGCCAAGAAGCTAGCGGGGTTTACAATGAGCAGTTCTTC.

In its sample, this clonotype was seen many times. This chain joins TRBV24-1 and TRBJ2-2; 9 positions match TRBD1. This CDR3 has 14 amino acids. Germline CDR1 KGHDR, CDR2 SFDVKD. The trim removed 9 bases at V and 4 bases at J, leaving 5 bases unmatched. CDR3 bases: TGTGCCACCTTAGGACAGGGGCCCACCGGGGAGCTGTTTTTT. Its protein product is CATLGQGPTGELFF.

The chain combines TRBV7-9 with TRBJ1-5; D unclear. V shed 1 base and J shed 3 bases, with 7 bases lying between them. Germline values: CDR1 SEHNR, CDR2 FQNEAQ (reference sequence). There are 14 residues in the CDR3. CDR3 protein: CASSLDTINQPQHF. The CDR3 DNA reads as TGTGCCAGCAGCTTAGACACTATCAATCAGCCCCAGCATTTT.

The table lists this clonotype with a few counts. The V and J genes are TRBV5-6 and TRBJ2-7; no reliable D call. Trimming cost V 1 base and J 2 bases, with 7 bases left between them. The germline V gene has CDR1 SGHDT and CDR2 YYEEEE. There are 13 residues in the CDR3. The CDR3, as DNA: TGTGCCAGCAGCTTGAGAGACGCCTACGAGCAGTACTTC. It yields the protein CASSLRDAYEQYF.

At least ten counts were recorded for this clonotype. The V and J genes are TRBV20-1 and TRBJ2-3; 7 bases line up with TRBD1. V shed 0 bases, J shed 4 bases, and the junction held 4 bases outside the gene matches. Germline CDR1 reads DFQATT; CDR2 reads SNEGSKA (reference sequence). This CDR3 has 14 residues. The CDR3 region is CSARDGQGADTQYF. CDR3 in DNA: TGCAGTGCTAGAGATGGTCAGGGGGCAGATACGCAGTATTTT.

This clonotype showed up just a few times. This chain uses TRBV15 with TRBJ1-1; D unclear. Germline V gene lookup returns CDR1 LNHNV and CDR2 YYDKDF (reference sequence). This CDR3 comprises 11 residues. V gave up 3 bases and J gave up 5 bases, with 4 bases separating them. The CDR3 spells CATSSPTEAFF. CDR3 DNA sequence: TGTGCCACCAGCAGCCCTACTGAAGCTTTCTTT.

Only a few counts were recorded for this clonotype. CDR3 loop: CASSDTGTGSFNEQFF. CDR3 nucleotide sequence: TGTGCCAGCAGTGACACCGGGACAGGGAGTTTCAATGAGCAGTTCTTC. This chain uses TRBV25-1 with TRBJ2-1; 9 bases match TRBD1. Germline V CDR1 and CDR2: MGHDK, SYGVNS. The V segment lost 3 bases and the J segment 6 bases; nucleotides outside the gene matches: 9. CDR3 size: 16 residues.

This clonotype was seen at least ten times. This chain uses TRBV12-3 or TRBV12-4 with TRBJ2-7, with 7 nucleotides matching TRBD2. The junction had 8 bases not matched to a gene; V was cut back by 7 bases and J by 2 bases. CDR3 length: 14 residues. The CDR3 loop is CASTGGGGTYEQYF. The CDR3 DNA reads TGTGCCAGCACCGGAGGCGGGGGAACCTACGAGCAGTACTTC.

This clonotype was seen more than once but under ten times. The rearrangement joins TRBV27 to TRBJ2-1; weak D call: TRBD1 (6 bases). CDR3 length: 15 residues. Germline CDR1 MNHEY, CDR2 SMNVEV (reference sequence). V lost 5 bases, J lost 6 bases, and 17 bases lay in between. CDR3: CASSHTRYRVNEQFF. CDR3 DNA sequence: TGTGCCAGCAGTCACACGCGGTACAGGGTCAATGAGCAGTTCTTC.

The chain is built from TRBV15 and TRBJ2-7; no firm D call. This CDR3 contains 14 residues. V was clipped by 4 bases and J by 0 bases, with 10 bases between them. Germline loops: CDR1 LNHNV, CDR2 YYDKDF (reference sequence). The CDR3 region has the DNA TGTGCCACCAGCACCGAATGGGCCTCCTACGAGCAGTACTTC. Translating it yields CATSTEWASYEQYF.

This clonotype was detected only a few times. This CDR3 is CASSSPSGRSSYEQYF. CDR3 bases: TGTGCCAGCAGTTCCCCTAGCGGGCGAAGCTCCTACGAGCAGTACTTC. This chain links TRBV6-2 or TRBV6-3 with TRBJ2-7; the match to TRBD2 covers 8 bases. Germline V gene lookup returns CDR1 MNHEY and CDR2 SVGEGT. The CDR3 loop spans 16 amino acids. The V segment lost 4 bases and the J segment 0 bases; nucleotides outside the gene matches: 8.